Sequencing of this T cell receptor (beta chain) was carried out in a study of shared clonotypes between healthy human individuals. This CDR3 has 12 amino acids. CDR1 and CDR2 from the germline V gene are SNHLY and FYNNEI. V lost 5 bases and J lost 7, with 12 bases in between. Some clones are missing from TCRdb's copy, which holds only in-frame ones; the method was immunoSEQ multiplex PCR. Here the sample spans 450,000 to 600,000 clones, roughly 78% being singletons. V and J are TRBV2 and TRBJ2-7; D gene unclear. Source material: PBMCs. The TCR comes from a woman between 35 and 50 years old in good health. Some clones in this sample may be carry-over from other donors' samples. CDR3 amino acids: CASSYHTEEQYF. CDR3 DNA: TGTGCCAGCAGTTACCATACGGAGGAGCAGTACTTC.